This TCR beta chain was documented in a study of shared clonotypes between healthy human individuals. CD45RO-negative cells were positively selected for CCR7, leaving out terminally differentiated effector memory CD45RA+ cells. Repertoires were generated with immunoSEQ multiplex PCR, while TCRdb's copy carries only in-frame clones and drops some. This sample has about 2 million clones, with less than 95% found just once. This CDR3 region has 14 residues. The germline CDR1 and CDR2 sequences are SGHAT and FQDESV (reference sequence). The V and J ends lost 3 bases and 4 bases, in that order; junction bases with no gene match: 3.

The chain has TRBV11-1 and TRBJ1-1, with TRBD1 identical over 9 bases. The receptor's source is a man between 18 and 29 years old in good health. The sequenced sample consisted of naive CD8+ T cells sorted from blood. The CDR3 here is CASSFGTGSTEAFF. The CDR3 nucleotides are TGTGCCAGCAGCTTTGGGACAGGGAGCACTGAAGCTTTCTTT.